A selection of T cell receptor beta chains follows, all from one sample in a study of T-cell memory formation after mild COVID-19. TCRdb reanalysed the 5' RACE reads using MiXCR and keeps one entry per CDR3 protein. The table has hundreds of thousands of distinct CDR3 sequences, approximately 13% seen once; the top ten hold 22%. Sequencing was carried out using PBMCs or a T cell subset sorted from them (not recorded which). These receptors all stem from a man between 18 and 35 years old who had mild COVID-19 (a few samples of this study predate the infection). Cell type and time point are not known. Each CDR3 is given with its conserved first and last residue. Each record gives: J gene, clone size, D gene, V gene, CDR3 protein, CDR3 DNA. The D gene is left open where the match is weak. Where a row states a size, it is once, few, many or the class of an expanded clone; other rows omit it.

J gene: TRBJ2-7; clone size: many; D gene: NA; V gene: TRBV5-1; CDR3 protein: CASRGTQTYEQYF; CDR3 DNA: TGCGCCAGCAGGGGGACTCAAACCTACGAGCAGTACTTC
J gene: TRBJ2-1; clone size: few; D gene: TRBD2; V gene: TRBV11-3; CDR3 protein: CASSSSSGFSYNEQFF; CDR3 DNA: TGTGCCAGCAGCTCCTCTAGCGGATTCTCCTACAATGAGCAGTTCTTC
J gene: TRBJ2-3; clone size: many; D gene: NA; V gene: TRBV7-2; CDR3 protein: CASSLLGRLDDTQYF; CDR3 DNA: TGTGCCAGCAGCTTATTAGGCAGGCTGGATGATACGCAGTATTTT
J gene: TRBJ1-5; clone size: few; D gene: TRBD1; V gene: TRBV6-2/TRBV6-3; CDR3 protein: CASSYRSWGQGDNQPQHF; CDR3 DNA: TGTGCCAGCAGTTATCGGTCCTGGGGACAGGGGGACAATCAGCCCCAGCATTTT
J gene: TRBJ1-2; clone size: few; D gene: NA; V gene: TRBV12-3/TRBV12-4; CDR3 protein: CASSLQDYGYTF; CDR3 DNA: TGTGCCAGCAGTTTACAGGACTATGGCTACACCTTC
J gene: TRBJ2-3; clone size: NA; D gene: NA; V gene: TRBV6-2/TRBV6-3; CDR3 protein: CASSYTGDTDTQYF; CDR3 DNA: TGTGCCAGCAGTTATACCGGGGACACAGATACGCAGTATTTT
J gene: TRBJ2-7; clone size: few; D gene: TRBD2; V gene: TRBV10-3; CDR3 protein: CAIKYRTSGGYEQYF; CDR3 DNA: TGTGCCATCAAATACCGGACTAGCGGGGGATACGAGCAGTACTTC
J gene: TRBJ1-4; clone size: NA; D gene: NA; V gene: TRBV4-1; CDR3 protein: CASMGGKTGDNEKLFF; CDR3 DNA: TGCGCCAGCATGGGGGGGAAGACAGGCGACAATGAAAAACTGTTTTTT
J gene: TRBJ2-2; clone size: NA; D gene: TRBD2; V gene: TRBV7-2; CDR3 protein: CASSLQLAGASNTGELFF; CDR3 DNA: TGTGCCAGCAGCTTACAACTAGCGGGCGCCTCGAACACCGGGGAGCTGTTTTTT
J gene: TRBJ2-7; clone size: NA; D gene: TRBD2; V gene: TRBV18; CDR3 protein: CASSPPSGGRHEQYF; CDR3 DNA: TGTGCCAGCTCACCGCCTAGCGGGGGGAGGCACGAGCAGTACTTC
J gene: TRBJ2-3; clone size: NA; D gene: NA; V gene: TRBV20-1; CDR3 protein: CSAREAVTDTQYF; CDR3 DNA: TGCAGTGCTAGAGAGGCGGTAACAGATACGCAGTATTTT
J gene: TRBJ2-5; clone size: NA; D gene: NA; V gene: TRBV5-1; CDR3 protein: CASRELTVGQETQYF; CDR3 DNA: TGCGCCAGCCGGGAACTCACCGTCGGCCAAGAGACCCAGTACTTC
J gene: TRBJ2-1; clone size: few; D gene: TRBD1; V gene: TRBV12-3/TRBV12-4; CDR3 protein: CASSHGQGNNEQFF; CDR3 DNA: TGTGCCAGCAGCCACGGACAGGGGAACAATGAGCAGTTCTTC
J gene: TRBJ2-5; clone size: NA; D gene: NA; V gene: TRBV7-2; CDR3 protein: CASSLGNPGQETQYF; CDR3 DNA: TGTGCCAGCAGTCTGGGGAACCCAGGCCAAGAGACCCAGTACTTC
J gene: TRBJ2-3; clone size: NA; D gene: TRBD1; V gene: TRBV5-6; CDR3 protein: CASSPPGQHNEQYF; CDR3 DNA: TGTGCCAGCAGCCCGCCGGGACAGCACAATGAGCAGTATTTT